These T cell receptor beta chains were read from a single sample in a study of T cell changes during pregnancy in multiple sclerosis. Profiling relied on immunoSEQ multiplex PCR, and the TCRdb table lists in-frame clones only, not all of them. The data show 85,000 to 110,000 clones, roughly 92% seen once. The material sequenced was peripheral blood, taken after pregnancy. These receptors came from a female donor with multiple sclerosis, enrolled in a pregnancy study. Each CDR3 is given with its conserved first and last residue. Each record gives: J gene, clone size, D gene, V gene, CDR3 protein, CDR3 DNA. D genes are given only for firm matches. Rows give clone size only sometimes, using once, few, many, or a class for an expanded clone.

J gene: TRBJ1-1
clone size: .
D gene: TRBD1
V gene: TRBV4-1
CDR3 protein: CASSRDRDSTEAFF
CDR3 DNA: TGCGCCAGCAGCCGCGACAGGGATAGCACTGAAGCTTTCTTT

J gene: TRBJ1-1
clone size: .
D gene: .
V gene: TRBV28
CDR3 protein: CASIKGGVGTEAFF
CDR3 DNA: TGTGCCAGCATAAAGGGAGGGGTCGGCACTGAAGCTTTCTTT

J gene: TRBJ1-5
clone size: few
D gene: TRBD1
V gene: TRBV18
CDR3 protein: CASSPPTGTGGQPQHF
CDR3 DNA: TGTGCCAGCTCACCACCTACTGGGACAGGGGGCCAGCCCCAGCATTTT

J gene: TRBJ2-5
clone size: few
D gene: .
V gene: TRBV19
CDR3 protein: CASSMAETQYF
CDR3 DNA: TGTGCCAGTAGTATGGCAGAGACCCAGTACTTC

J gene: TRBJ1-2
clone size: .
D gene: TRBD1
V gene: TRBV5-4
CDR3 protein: CASSPGQGGYGYTF
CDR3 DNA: TGTGCCAGCAGCCCGGGACAGGGGGGCTATGGCTACACCTTC

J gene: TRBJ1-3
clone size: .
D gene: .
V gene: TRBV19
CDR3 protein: CASSISVSGNTIYF
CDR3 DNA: TGTGCCAGTAGTATATCCGTATCTGGAAACACCATATATTTT

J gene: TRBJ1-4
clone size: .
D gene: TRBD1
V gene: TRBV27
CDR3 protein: CASSLSLQGAGEKLFF
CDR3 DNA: TGTGCCAGCAGTTTGTCCCTACAGGGGGCGGGGGAAAAACTGTTTTTT

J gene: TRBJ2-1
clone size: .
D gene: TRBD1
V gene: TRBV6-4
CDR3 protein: CASSHSGTGGSNEQFF
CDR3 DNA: TGTGCCAGCAGCCACTCCGGGACAGGGGGCTCTAATGAGCAGTTCTTC

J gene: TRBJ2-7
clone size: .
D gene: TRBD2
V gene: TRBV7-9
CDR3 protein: CASSSSGSDEQYF
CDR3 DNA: TGTGCCAGCAGCTCGAGCGGGAGCGACGAGCAGTACTTC

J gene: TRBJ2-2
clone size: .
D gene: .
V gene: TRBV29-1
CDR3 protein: CSVASGLSTGELFF
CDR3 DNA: TGCAGCGTTGCCTCAGGACTGAGCACCGGGGAGCTGTTTTTT

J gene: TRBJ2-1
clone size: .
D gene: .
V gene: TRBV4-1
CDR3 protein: CASSQVGGSYNEQFF
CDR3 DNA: TGCGCCAGCAGCCAAGTAGGGGGCTCCTACAATGAGCAGTTCTTC

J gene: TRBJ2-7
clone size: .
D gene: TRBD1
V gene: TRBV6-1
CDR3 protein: CASSNAGGLDEQYF
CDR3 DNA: TGTGCCAGCAGTAACGCAGGGGGCCTCGACGAGCAGTACTTC

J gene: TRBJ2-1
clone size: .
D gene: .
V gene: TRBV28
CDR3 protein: CASSLSVRGNEQFF
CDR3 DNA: TGTGCCAGCAGTTTATCGGTTAGGGGAAATGAGCAGTTCTTC

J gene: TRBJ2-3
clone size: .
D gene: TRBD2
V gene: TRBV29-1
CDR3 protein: CSLKALAGDPDTQYF
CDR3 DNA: TGCAGCCTAAAAGCTTTAGCGGGAGACCCAGATACGCAGTATTTT

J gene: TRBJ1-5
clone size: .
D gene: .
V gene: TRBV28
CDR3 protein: CASSFSPDNQPQHF
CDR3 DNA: TGTGCCAGCAGTTTTTCTCCAGACAATCAGCCCCAGCATTTT

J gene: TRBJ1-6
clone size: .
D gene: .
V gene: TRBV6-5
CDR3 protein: CASSYSFNSPLHF
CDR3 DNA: TGTGCCAGCAGTTACTCCTTTAATTCACCCCTCCACTTT

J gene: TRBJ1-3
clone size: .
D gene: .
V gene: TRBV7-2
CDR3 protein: CASSAGFGNTIYF
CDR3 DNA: TGTGCCAGCAGCGCGGGATTTGGAAACACCATATATTTT

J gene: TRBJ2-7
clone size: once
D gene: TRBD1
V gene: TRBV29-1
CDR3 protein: CSVAHDRGRYEQYF
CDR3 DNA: TGCAGCGTTGCGCACGACAGGGGGCGATACGAGCAGTACTTC

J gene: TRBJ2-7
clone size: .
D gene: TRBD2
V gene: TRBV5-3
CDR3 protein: CARSLVDLAGVSSEQYF
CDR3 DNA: TGTGCCAGAAGCTTGGTTGATCTAGCGGGAGTTTCCTCCGAGCAGTACTTC

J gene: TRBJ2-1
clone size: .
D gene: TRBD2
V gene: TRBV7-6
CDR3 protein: CASSLEVREVSYNEQFF
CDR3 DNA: TGTGCCAGCAGCTTAGAGGTGCGGGAGGTCTCCTACAATGAGCAGTTCTTC

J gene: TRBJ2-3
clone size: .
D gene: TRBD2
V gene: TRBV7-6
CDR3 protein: CASTPFESSGGRDTQYF
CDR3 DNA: TGTGCCAGCACCCCATTCGAGTCTAGCGGGGGTAGAGATACGCAGTATTTT

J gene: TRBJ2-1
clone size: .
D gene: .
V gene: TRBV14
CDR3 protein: CASSRQLYNEQFF
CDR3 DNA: TGTGCCAGCAGCCGGCAGTTATACAATGAGCAGTTCTTC

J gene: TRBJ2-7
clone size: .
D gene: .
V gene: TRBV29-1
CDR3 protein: CSVEDLSREQYF
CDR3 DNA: TGCAGCGTTGAAGATCTTTCTCGGGAGCAGTACTTC

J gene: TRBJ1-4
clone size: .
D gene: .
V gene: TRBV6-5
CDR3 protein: CASRMGGGNEKLFF
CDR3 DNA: TGTGCCAGCCGGATGGGAGGGGGTAATGAAAAACTGTTTTTT

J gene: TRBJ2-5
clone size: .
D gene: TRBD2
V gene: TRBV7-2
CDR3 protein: CASSLRSGGGETQYF
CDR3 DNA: TGTGCCAGCAGCTTACGGAGCGGGGGGGGAGAGACCCAGTACTTC

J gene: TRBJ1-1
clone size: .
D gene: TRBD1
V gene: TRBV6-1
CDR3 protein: CASSRQGGDTEAFF
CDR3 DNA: TGTGCCAGCAGTCGACAGGGGGGAGACACTGAAGCTTTCTTT

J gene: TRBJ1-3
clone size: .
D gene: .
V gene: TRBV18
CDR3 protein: CASSQLDTGFSGNTIYF
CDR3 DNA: TGTGCCAGCTCACAACTTGATACAGGTTTCTCTGGAAACACCATATATTTT

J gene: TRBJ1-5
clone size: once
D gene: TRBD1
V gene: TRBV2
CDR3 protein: CASNPQTGLSQPQHF
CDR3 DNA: TGTGCCAGCAACCCCCAGACAGGGTTGAGTCAGCCCCAGCATTTT

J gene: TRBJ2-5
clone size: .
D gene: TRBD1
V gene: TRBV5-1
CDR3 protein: CASSSQGSGGETQYF
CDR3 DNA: TGCGCCAGCAGCTCACAGGGGTCAGGGGGAGAGACCCAGTACTTC

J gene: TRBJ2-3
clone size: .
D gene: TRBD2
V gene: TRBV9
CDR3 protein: CASGAGGQTQYF
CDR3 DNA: TGTGCCAGCGGGGCGGGGGGGCAAACGCAGTATTTT

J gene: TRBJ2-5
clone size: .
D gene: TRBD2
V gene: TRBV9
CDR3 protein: CASSAGLAGVQETQYF
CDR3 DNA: TGTGCCAGCAGCGCCGGACTAGCGGGGGTCCAAGAGACCCAGTACTTC

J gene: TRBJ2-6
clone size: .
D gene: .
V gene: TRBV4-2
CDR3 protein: CASSQDQGSGANVLTF
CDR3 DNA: TGTGCCAGCAGCCAAGATCAGGGGTCTGGGGCCAACGTCCTGACTTTC

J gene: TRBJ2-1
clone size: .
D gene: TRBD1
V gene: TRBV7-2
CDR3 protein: CASSLGQGSLTSFF
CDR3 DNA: TGTGCCAGCAGCTTAGGACAGGGGTCCTTAACGTCGTTCTTC

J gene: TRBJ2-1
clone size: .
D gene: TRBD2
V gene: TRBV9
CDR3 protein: CASSVGGLGPNEQFF
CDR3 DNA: TGTGCCAGCAGCGTAGGGGGACTAGGCCCCAATGAGCAGTTCTTC

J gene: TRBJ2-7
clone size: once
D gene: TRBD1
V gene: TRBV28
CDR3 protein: CASSLYSQGAGEQYF
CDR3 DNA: TGTGCCAGCAGTTTATATTCCCAGGGGGCGGGCGAGCAGTACTTC

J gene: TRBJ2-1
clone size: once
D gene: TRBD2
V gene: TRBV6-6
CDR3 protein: CASSYRRGSNTNEQFF
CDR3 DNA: TGTGCCAGCAGTTACCGGCGGGGGAGCAACACGAATGAGCAGTTCTTC

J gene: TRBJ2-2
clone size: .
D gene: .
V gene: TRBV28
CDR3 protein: CASWTTPRGGGELFF
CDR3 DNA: TGTGCCAGCTGGACCACCCCTCGGGGTGGCGGGGAGCTGTTTTTT

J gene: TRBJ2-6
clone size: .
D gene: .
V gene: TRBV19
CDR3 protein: CASSTPELMAGANVLTF
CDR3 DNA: TGTGCCAGTAGTACCCCGGAACTAATGGCCGGGGCCAACGTCCTGACTTTC

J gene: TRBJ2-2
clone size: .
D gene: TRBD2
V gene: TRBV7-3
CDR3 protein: CASSARGLAGYTGELFF
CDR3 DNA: TGTGCCAGCAGCGCCCGCGGACTAGCGGGGTACACCGGGGAGCTGTTTTTT

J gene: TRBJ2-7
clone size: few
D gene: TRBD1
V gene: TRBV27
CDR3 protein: CASRTQGAGEQYF
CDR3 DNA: TGTGCCAGCAGGACACAGGGGGCAGGGGAGCAGTACTTC

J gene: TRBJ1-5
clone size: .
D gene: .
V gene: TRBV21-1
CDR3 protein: CASSKGSDRGENLVSNQPQHF
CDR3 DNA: TGTGCCAGCAGCAAAGGGTCGGACAGGGGAGAAAATCTGGTTAGCAATCAGCCCCAGCATTTT

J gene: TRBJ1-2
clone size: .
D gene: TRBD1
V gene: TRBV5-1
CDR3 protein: CASSSDPRDRGGYGYTF
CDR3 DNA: TGCGCCAGCAGCTCGGACCCTCGGGACAGGGGTGGCTATGGCTACACCTTC

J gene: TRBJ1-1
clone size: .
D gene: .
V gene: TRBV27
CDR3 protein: CASQGFDTEAFF
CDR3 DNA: TGTGCCAGCCAGGGCTTCGACACTGAAGCTTTCTTT

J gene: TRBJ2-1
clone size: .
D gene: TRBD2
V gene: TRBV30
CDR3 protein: CAWSLGLADGNEQFF
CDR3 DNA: TGTGCCTGGAGTCTCGGACTAGCGGACGGGAATGAGCAGTTCTTC

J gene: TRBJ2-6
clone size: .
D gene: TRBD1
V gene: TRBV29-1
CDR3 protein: CSVLGGQGRPGANVLTF
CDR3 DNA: TGCAGCGTTTTAGGGGGACAGGGTCGACCTGGGGCCAACGTCCTGACTTTC

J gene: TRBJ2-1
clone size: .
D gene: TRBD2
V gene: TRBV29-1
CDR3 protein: CSVASRGVYNEQFF
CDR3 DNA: TGCAGCGTTGCCTCGCGGGGGGTATACAATGAGCAGTTCTTC

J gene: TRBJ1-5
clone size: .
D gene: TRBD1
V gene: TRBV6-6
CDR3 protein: CASSSSGTGERPQHF
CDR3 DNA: TGTGCCAGCAGTTCGTCCGGGACAGGAGAGCGGCCCCAGCATTTT

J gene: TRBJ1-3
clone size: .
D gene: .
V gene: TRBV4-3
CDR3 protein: CASSPSQARYSGNTIYF
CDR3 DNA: TGCGCCAGCAGCCCTTCTCAAGCCCGGTACTCTGGAAACACCATATATTTT

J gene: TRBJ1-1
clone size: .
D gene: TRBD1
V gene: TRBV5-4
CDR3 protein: CASSSPGQGSTEAFF
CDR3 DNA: TGTGCCAGCAGCTCACCGGGACAGGGGAGCACTGAAGCTTTCTTT

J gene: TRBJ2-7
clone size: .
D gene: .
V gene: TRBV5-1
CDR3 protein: CASSLAGQGGEQYF
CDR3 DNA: TGCGCCAGCAGCTTGGCCGGGCAGGGGGGCGAGCAGTACTTC

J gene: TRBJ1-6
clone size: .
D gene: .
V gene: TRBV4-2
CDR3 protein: CASSQGIGEDLTSPLHF
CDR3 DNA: TGTGCCAGCAGCCAGGGTATCGGGGAGGATTTAACTTCACCCCTCCACTTT

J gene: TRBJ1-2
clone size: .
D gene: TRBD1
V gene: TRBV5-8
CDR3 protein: CASSGSPRGRGQYGYTF
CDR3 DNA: TGTGCCAGCAGCGGGTCCCCCAGGGGCAGGGGGCAATATGGCTACACCTTC

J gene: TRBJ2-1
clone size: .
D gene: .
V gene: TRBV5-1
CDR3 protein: CASSLGRDSLKDEQFF
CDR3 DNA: TGCGCCAGCAGCTTGGGGCGGGACAGCCTGAAGGATGAGCAGTTCTTC

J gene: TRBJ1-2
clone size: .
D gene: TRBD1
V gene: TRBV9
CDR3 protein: CASRGTGVYGYTF
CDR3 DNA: TGTGCCAGCAGGGGGACAGGGGTATATGGCTACACCTTC

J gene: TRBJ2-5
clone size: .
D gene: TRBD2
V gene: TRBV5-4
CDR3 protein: CASINAGTSEQETQYF
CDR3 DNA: TGTGCCAGCATCAATGCCGGGACTAGCGAACAAGAGACCCAGTACTTC

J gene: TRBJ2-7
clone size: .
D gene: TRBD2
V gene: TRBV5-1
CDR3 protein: CASSLAWGEGYEQYF
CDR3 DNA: TGCGCCAGCAGCTTGGCGTGGGGGGAGGGCTACGAGCAGTACTTC

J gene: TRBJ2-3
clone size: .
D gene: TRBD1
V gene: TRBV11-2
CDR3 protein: CASSLRDRRTDTQYF
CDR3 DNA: TGTGCCAGCAGCCTCCGGGACAGACGCACAGATACGCAGTATTTT